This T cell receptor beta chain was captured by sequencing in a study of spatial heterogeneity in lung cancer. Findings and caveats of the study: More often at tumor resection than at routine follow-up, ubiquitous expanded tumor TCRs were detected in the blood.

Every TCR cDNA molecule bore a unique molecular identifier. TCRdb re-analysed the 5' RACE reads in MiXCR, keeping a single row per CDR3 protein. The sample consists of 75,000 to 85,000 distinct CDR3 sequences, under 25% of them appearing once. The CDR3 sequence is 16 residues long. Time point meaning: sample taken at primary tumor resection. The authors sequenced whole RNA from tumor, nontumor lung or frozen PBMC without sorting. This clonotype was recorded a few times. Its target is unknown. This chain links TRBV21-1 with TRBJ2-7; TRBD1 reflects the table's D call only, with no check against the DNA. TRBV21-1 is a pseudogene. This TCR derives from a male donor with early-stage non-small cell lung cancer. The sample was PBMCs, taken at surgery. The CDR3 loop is CASSALGRGHLDEQYF. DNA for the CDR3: TGTGCCAGCAGCGCCCTCGGCAGGGGGCACCTGGACGAGCAGTACTTC.